This entry lists 28 T cell receptor beta chains sequenced from one sample in a study of T cell responses to AZD1222 COVID-19 vaccine. TCRdb's table, derived via immunoSEQ multiplex PCR, lists solely in-frame clones and lacks some. The sample holds some 110,000 clones; more than 70% are singletons and the top ten take about 9.1%. Source: peripheral blood, taken on day 0 of AZD1222 vaccination. The receptors shown here come from an adult in good health.

The chain combines TRBV5-4 with TRBJ1-2, with 9 bases aligning to TRBD1. The CDR3 is 14 amino acids. Germline CDR1 SGHNT, CDR2 YYREEE (reference sequence). J was trimmed by 4 bases and V by 4 bases; bases with no gene match: 5. In DNA, the CDR3 is TGTGCCAGCAGCCCGGGGGACAGGGTCTATGGCTACACCTTC. Translating it yields CASSPGDRVYGYTF.

The rearrangement links TRBV3-1 (or the pseudogene TRBV3-2) to TRBJ2-1, with D possibly TRBD1 on 6 matching bases. V dropped 4 bases and J dropped 10 bases, with 20 bases sitting between them. Germline V lookup: CDR1 LGHDT, CDR2 YNNKEL (reference sequence). The CDR3 is made up of 15 amino acids. The CDR3 region is CASSPDHRARSEQFF. CDR3 bases: TGTGCCAGCAGCCCAGACCACAGGGCCCGAAGCGAGCAGTTCTTC.

The chain couples TRBV19 to TRBJ1-5; 12 bases map to TRBD1. The germline CDR1 and CDR2 sequences are LNHDA and SQIVND (reference sequence). V lost 6 bases and J lost 4; bases outside the gene matches: 4. CDR3 size: 15 residues. This CDR3 reads CASRGQGATNQPQHF. CDR3 DNA: TGTGCCAGTAGGGGACAGGGGGCAACGAATCAGCCCCAGCATTTT.

This rearrangement joins TRBV2 to TRBJ2-7; 7 bases fit TRBD2. This CDR3 comprises 13 residues. CDR1 SNHLY and CDR2 FYNNEI come from the germline V gene. The V segment lost 2 bases and the J segment 3 bases; nucleotides outside the gene matches: 1. The CDR3 nucleotides are TGTGCCAGCAGTGAAAGGGACTACTACGAGCAGTACTTC. This sequence encodes CASSERDYYEQYF.

The rearrangement links TRBV10-3 to TRBJ2-7; D is undetermined. The CDR3 length is 11 residues. V shed 3 bases and J shed 4 bases, with 4 bases lying between them. The V gene's germline CDR1 is ENHRY and CDR2 SYGVKD. In DNA form, the CDR3 reads TGTGCCATCAGTGAACGGTACGAGCAGTACTTC. Protein sequence: CAISERYEQYF.

This chain connects TRBV28 to TRBJ2-6; no definite D call. The V gene lost 7 bases and the J gene lost 0 bases, with 7 bases spanning the gap. Germline V gene lookup returns CDR1 MDHEN and CDR2 SYDVKM. The CDR3 has 14 amino acids. CDR3 amino acids: CASISDSGANVLTF. CDR3 nucleotide sequence: TGTGCCAGCATATCGGACTCTGGGGCCAACGTCCTGACTTTC.

This clone has a handful of counts. The J gene is TRBJ1-5, the V gene TRBV10-3, with TRBD1 as a possible D gene (6 bases). This CDR3 is built from 15 residues. Germline loops: CDR1 ENHRY, CDR2 SYGVKD. Trimming removed 6 bases from V and 0 bases from J, with 12 bases in between. The CDR3 loop is CAISPQGNSNQPQHF. The CDR3 nucleotides are TGTGCCATCAGCCCCCAGGGGAATAGCAATCAGCCCCAGCATTTT.

V usage is TRBV7-7 and J usage is TRBJ2-1; 7 bases align to TRBD1. Germline loops: CDR1 SSHAT, CDR2 FNYEAQ (reference sequence). The CDR3 sequence is 13 residues long. The ends lost 5 bases at V and 10 bases at J; junction bases unmatched: 8. The CDR3, as DNA: TGTGCCAGCAGCCCAGACAGGGCCTCGGAGCAGTTCTTC. This codes for CASSPDRASEQFF.

In this sample, this clone turned up once. The V call is TRBV12-5, the J call TRBJ2-2; possible D gene TRBD2, 6 bases. The germline V gene encodes CDR1 LGHNT and CDR2 FRNRAP. V was cut by 3 bases and J by 5 bases, with 13 bases left in between. This CDR3 has 15 residues. The CDR3 region is CASGLGQGGTGELFF. The DNA for the CDR3 is TGTGCTAGTGGTTTAGGGCAGGGAGGAACCGGGGAGCTGTTTTTT.

This chain uses TRBV6-2 or TRBV6-3 with TRBJ2-1; TRBD2 matches 9 bases. This CDR3 is built from 15 residues. The V gene end was trimmed by 4 bases and the J gene end by 6 bases; junction bases not matched to a gene: 7. The germline gives CDR1 MNHEY, CDR2 SVGEGT. CDR3 residues: CASSSPSSGSNEQFF. The CDR3 DNA follows: TGTGCCAGCAGTTCTCCGAGTAGCGGGAGCAATGAGCAGTTCTTC.

The rearrangement uses TRBV18 and TRBJ2-7; TRBD2 might be the D (5 bases). Trimming left V 6 bases short and J 2 bases short, with 11 bases between. Germline loops: CDR1 KGHSH, CDR2 LQKENI. The CDR3 sequence is 13 residues long. The CDR3 DNA follows: TGTGCCAGCTCGACGGACGGGGCCTACGAGCAGTACTTC. Protein sequence: CASSTDGAYEQYF.

The chain combines TRBV3-1 (or the pseudogene TRBV3-2) with TRBJ1-5; D unclear. CDR1 and CDR2 (germline): LGHDT, YNNKEL (reference sequence). The CDR3 has 15 amino acids. Between the trimmed V and J ends, which lost 0 bases and 4 bases, there was a span of 10 bases. The CDR3 nucleotides are TGTGCCAGCAGCCAAGACTCGGGTCGGAATCAGCCCCAGCATTTT. It translates to CASSQDSGRNQPQHF.

This chain links TRBV9 with TRBJ2-5; 9 nucleotides agree with TRBD2. Unmatched junction bases numbered 13, after V lost 3 bases and J lost 4 bases. CDR1 and CDR2 from the germline V gene are SGDLS and YYNGEE. The CDR3 is made up of 17 amino acids. CDR3 in amino acids: CASSANPASGKGETQYF. In nucleotides, the CDR3 is TGTGCCAGCAGCGCTAATCCGGCTAGCGGGAAGGGAGAGACCCAGTACTTC.

The chain joins TRBV12-3 or TRBV12-4 to TRBJ2-1; 8 positions match TRBD2. V shed 7 bases, J shed 9 bases, and the junction held 5 bases outside the gene matches. This CDR3 has 12 amino acids. The CDR3 spells CASTSGGGEQFF. CDR3 in DNA: TGTGCCAGCACCTCGGGAGGGGGTGAGCAGTTCTTC.

The chain joins TRBV5-1 to TRBJ2-5; 8 nucleotides match TRBD1. Germline-derived CDR1 and CDR2 are SGHRS and YFSETQ. CDR3 length: 15 residues. J lost 0 bases, V lost 2 bases, and 3 bases had no gene match. The CDR3 is CASSFGQGYQETQYF. The CDR3, as DNA: TGCGCCAGCAGCTTTGGACAGGGTTACCAAGAGACCCAGTACTTC.

V and J are TRBV28 and TRBJ2-1; 7 nucleotides line up with TRBD1. The J segment lost 12 bases and the V segment lost 6 bases, leaving 8 bases of the junction unmatched. This CDR3 region has 12 residues. The V gene's germline CDR1 is MDHEN and CDR2 SYDVKM. CDR3 protein: CASSDRVVAQFF. As DNA, the CDR3 is TGTGCCAGCAGCGACAGGGTAGTCGCGCAGTTCTTC. Drawing the rest from reference TRBV28 and TRBJ2-1, the complete variable domain is DVKVTQSSRYLVKRTGEKVFLECVQDMDHENMFWYRQDPGLGLRLIYFSYDVKMKEKGDIPEGYSVSREKKERFSLILESASTNQTSMYLCASSDRVVAQFFGPGTRLTVL.

This chain uses TRBV28 with TRBJ2-7; TRBD2 might be the D (6 bases). Germline V gene data show CDR1 as MDHEN and CDR2 as SYDVKM. The CDR3 loop spans 14 amino acids. V was pared by 6 bases and J by 1 base, with 13 bases between. CDR3 in amino acids: CASRVGSLSYEQYF. DNA for the CDR3: TGTGCCAGCAGGGTCGGGAGTCTTTCCTACGAGCAGTACTTC.

V is TRBV6-2 or TRBV6-3 and J is TRBJ2-1; 13 nucleotides agree with TRBD2. This CDR3 contains 19 residues. CDR1 is MNHEY and CDR2 is SVGEGT in the germline V gene. V was pared by 0 bases and J by 4 bases, with 9 bases of the junction left unmatched. CDR3 loop: CASSYSTSGRATGYNEQFF. CDR3 nucleotides: TGTGCCAGCAGTTACTCAACTAGCGGGAGGGCCACGGGGTACAATGAGCAGTTCTTC.

The chain couples TRBV19 to TRBJ2-1, with 7 bases lining up with TRBD1. The V and J ends lost 3 bases and 10 bases, in that order; junction bases with no gene match: 6. This CDR3 contains 13 residues. Per the germline V gene, CDR1 is LNHDA and CDR2 is SQIVND (reference sequence). In nucleotides, the CDR3 is TGTGCCAGTAGTATGAGGGGGCCAAGAGAGCAGTTCTTC. It translates to CASSMRGPREQFF.

There are a few counts of this clone. The rearrangement uses TRBV5-8 and TRBJ1-5; D is ambiguous. The germline V gene has CDR1 SGHTS and CDR2 YDEGEE. V shed 4 bases and J shed 3 bases, with 11 bases lying between them. CDR3 length equals 14 residues. The CDR3 sequence: CASSPPGFNQPQHF. The CDR3 region has the DNA TGTGCCAGCAGCCCCCCGGGCTTCAATCAGCCCCAGCATTTT.

The chain joins TRBV7-9 to TRBJ2-7, with 7 positions matching TRBD2. Trimming at V came to 5 bases and at J to 3 bases, leaving 22 bases not matched to a gene. The length of the CDR3 is 19 residues. CDR1 and CDR2 from the germline V gene are SEHNR and FQNEAQ (reference sequence). CDR3 in amino acids: CASSLPTSHNQWGVYEQYF. The CDR3 DNA is TGTGCCAGCAGCCTCCCGACTAGCCACAACCAATGGGGCGTCTACGAGCAGTACTTC.

The J gene is TRBJ2-7, the V gene TRBV20-1; D gene uncertain. The CDR3 has 11 amino acids. Germline CDR1 and CDR2: DFQATT and SNEGSKA (reference sequence). This CDR3 is CSPRVAYEQYF. The CDR3, as DNA: TGCAGCCCCCGGGTGGCCTACGAGCAGTACTTC.

CDR3: CAWSVDTEGDQPQHF. The CDR3 DNA is TGTGCCTGGAGTGTAGATACGGAGGGGGATCAGCCCCAGCATTTT. V is TRBV30 and J is TRBJ1-5; TRBD1 might be the D (6 bases). CDR3 length: 15 residues. V was shortened by 0 bases and J by 5 bases, with 14 bases between the two germline ends. Per the germline V gene, CDR1 is GTSNPN and CDR2 is SVGIG (reference sequence).

The V and J genes are TRBV27 and TRBJ1-5, with a weak D call TRBD1 (6 bases). The germline V gene encodes CDR1 MNHEY and CDR2 SMNVEV (reference sequence). This CDR3 is 14 amino acids long. Trimming stripped 6 bases from V and 6 bases from J, with 15 bases between. The CDR3 reads CASSPNRDTQPQHF. CDR3 coding DNA: TGTGCCAGCAGCCCCAACAGGGACACTCAGCCCCAGCATTTT.

The chain carries TRBV16 and TRBJ1-5; D is unresolved. CDR1 is KGHSY and CDR2 is FQNENV in the germline V gene. The germline V and J ends were trimmed by 0 bases and 4 bases, with 16 bases remaining between them. The CDR3 contains 17 residues. CDR3 amino acids: CASSQSVLVGLNQPQHF. The CDR3 DNA sequence: TGTGCCAGCAGCCAATCCGTCCTGGTAGGGTTGAATCAGCCCCAGCATTTT.

The chain is built from TRBV5-1 and TRBJ1-4; no reliable D call. The CDR3 spans 13 residues. Germline lookup yields CDR1 SGHRS and CDR2 YFSETQ. V was clipped by 2 bases and J by 7 bases, with 9 bases between them. CDR3 amino acids: CASSFFGGEKLFF. The DNA for the CDR3 is TGCGCCAGCAGCTTTTTTGGAGGTGAAAAACTGTTTTTT.

The V and J genes are TRBV15 and TRBJ1-1; D not certain. V gave up 3 bases and J gave up 0 bases, with 14 bases separating them. Germline CDR1 reads LNHNV; CDR2 reads YYDKDF (reference sequence). The length of the CDR3 is 16 residues. The CDR3: CATSSTTWIMNTEAFF. The CDR3 DNA is TGTGCCACCAGCAGTACCACTTGGATCATGAACACTGAAGCTTTCTTT.

J is TRBJ2-6 and V is TRBV7-8; D is unclear. From germline, CDR1 is SGHVS and CDR2 FQNEAQ. V was clipped by 3 bases and J by 0 bases, with 6 bases between them. The CDR3 runs 15 residues. CDR3 DNA sequence: TGTGCCAGCAGCTTGTCTCGCTCTGGGGCCAACGTCCTGACTTTC. Its translation is CASSLSRSGANVLTF. The variable domain in full, with the rest retrieved from reference TRBV7-8 and TRBJ2-6, is GAGVSQSPRYKVAKRGQDVALRCDPISGHVSLFWYQQALGQGPEFLTYFQNEAQLDKSGLPSDRFFAERPEGSVSTLKIQRTQQEDSAVYLCASSLSRSGANVLTFGAGSRLTVL.